This TCR beta chain was sequenced for a study of blood T cell repertoires in COVID-19. About the research overall: There were acute and convalescent COVID-19 samples, and they came from the United States, Italy and Spain. Nucleic acid was either cDNA or gDNA, and it came from T cells, B-cell-depleted T cells, or PBMCs.

This clone was detected once. Per the authors' pipeline: Using reference gene primer amplification, nucleated cell counts were estimated. Assay used: immunoSEQ multiplex PCR; TCRdb lists only in-frame clones, some missing. V and J calls and clone size come straight from that table; D and trimming were deduced from the DNA. The table records around 68,000 clones, approximately 93% of them present only once. CDR1 and CDR2 (germline): SEHNR, FQNEAQ (reference sequence). Trimming took off 3 bases at V and 3 bases at J, with 8 bases between the two ends. The CDR3 consists of 13 residues. The chain is built from TRBV7-9 and TRBJ1-1, with no clear D. The clonotype was recovered from a man between 65 and 85 years old with active COVID-19. The sample taken for sequencing was peripheral blood. Here the CDR3 DNA reads TGTGCCAGCAGCTTCGGGGAGGACACTGAAGCTTTCTTT. Its protein is CASSFGEDTEAFF.